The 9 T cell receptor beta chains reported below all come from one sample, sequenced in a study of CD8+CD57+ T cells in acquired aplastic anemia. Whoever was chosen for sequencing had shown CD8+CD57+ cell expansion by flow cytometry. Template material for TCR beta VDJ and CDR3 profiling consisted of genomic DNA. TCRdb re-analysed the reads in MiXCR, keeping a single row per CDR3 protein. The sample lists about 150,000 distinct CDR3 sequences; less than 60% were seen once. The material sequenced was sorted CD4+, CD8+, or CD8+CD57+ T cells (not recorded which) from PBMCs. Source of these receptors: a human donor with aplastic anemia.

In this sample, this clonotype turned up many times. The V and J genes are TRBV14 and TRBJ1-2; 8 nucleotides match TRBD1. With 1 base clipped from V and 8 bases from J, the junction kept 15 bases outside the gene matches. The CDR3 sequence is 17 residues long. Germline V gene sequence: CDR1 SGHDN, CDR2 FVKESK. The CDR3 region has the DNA TGTGCCAGCAGCCAAGGGGTACTCCAGGGGGCGCGAGAAGGCTACACCTTC. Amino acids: CASSQGVLQGAREGYTF.

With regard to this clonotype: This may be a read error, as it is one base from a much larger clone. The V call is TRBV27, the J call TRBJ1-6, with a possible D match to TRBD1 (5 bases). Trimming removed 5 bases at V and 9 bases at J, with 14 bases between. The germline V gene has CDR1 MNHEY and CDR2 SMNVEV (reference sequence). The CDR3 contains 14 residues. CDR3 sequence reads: CASSKDAGGSPLHF. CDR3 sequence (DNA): TGTGCCAGCAGTAAGGACGCGGGGGGTTCACCCCTCCACTTT.

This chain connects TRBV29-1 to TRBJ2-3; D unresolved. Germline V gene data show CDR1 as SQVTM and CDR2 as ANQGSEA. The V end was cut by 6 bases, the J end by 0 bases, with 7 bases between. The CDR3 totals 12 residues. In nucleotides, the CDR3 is TGCAGCGTCGAAACCAGCACAGATACGCAGTATTTT. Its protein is CSVETSTDTQYF.

CDR3 DNA sequence: TGCAGTGCTCAGAAGACAGGGACCAATTCACCCCTCCACTTT. Translated: CSAQKTGTNSPLHF. This sequence joins TRBV20-1 and TRBJ1-6; 7 nucleotides line up with TRBD1. CDR1 is DFQATT, CDR2 SNEGSKA, per germline (reference sequence). The trim removed 5 bases at V and 7 bases at J, leaving 8 bases unmatched. The CDR3 totals 14 residues.

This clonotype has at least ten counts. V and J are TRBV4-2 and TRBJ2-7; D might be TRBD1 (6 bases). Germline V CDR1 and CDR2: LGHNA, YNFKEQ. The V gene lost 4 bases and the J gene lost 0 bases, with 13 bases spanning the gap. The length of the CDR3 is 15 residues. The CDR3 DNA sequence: TGTGCCAGCAGCCGAGACAGGACCTCCTCCTACGAGCAGTACTTC. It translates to CASSRDRTSSYEQYF.

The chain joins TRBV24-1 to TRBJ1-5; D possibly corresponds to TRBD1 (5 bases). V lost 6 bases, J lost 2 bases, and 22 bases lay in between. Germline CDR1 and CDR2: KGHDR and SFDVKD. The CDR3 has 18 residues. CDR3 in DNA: TGTGCCACCAGTTTCAACCACCGGGACCCGCAGGGCAATCAGCCCCAGCATTTT. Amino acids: CATSFNHRDPQGNQPQHF.

The CDR3 protein is CASSLLQGAHEQYF. For the CDR3, the DNA is TGTGCCAGCAGCTTACTCCAGGGGGCCCACGAGCAGTACTTC. The rearrangement links TRBV7-8 to TRBJ2-7; 8 bases map to TRBD1. The CDR3 is made up of 14 amino acids. Germline V CDR1 and CDR2: SGHVS, FQNEAQ. The J segment lost 5 bases and the V segment lost 2 bases, leaving 5 bases of the junction unmatched.

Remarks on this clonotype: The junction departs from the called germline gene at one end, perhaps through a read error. The CDR3 sequence is CASSTRDRSYEQYF. The CDR3 DNA is TGTGCTAGCAGCACCCGGGACAGATCCTACGAGCAGTACTTC. This chain uses TRBV7-8 with TRBJ2-7; 7 positions agree with TRBD1. CDR1 and CDR2 (germline): SGHVS, FQNEAQ. The CDR3 is made up of 14 amino acids.

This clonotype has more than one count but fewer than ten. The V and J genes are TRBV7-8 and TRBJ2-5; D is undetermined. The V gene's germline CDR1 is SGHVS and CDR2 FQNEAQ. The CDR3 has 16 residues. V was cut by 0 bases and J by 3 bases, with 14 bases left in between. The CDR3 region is CASSLASTEREETQYF. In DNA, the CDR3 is TGTGCCAGCAGCTTAGCGAGCACTGAAAGGGAAGAGACCCAGTACTTC.